Listed here are 30 T cell receptor beta chains from one sample, sequenced in a study of human T cells and chemical hapten exposure. TCRdb reanalysed the 5' RACE reads using MiXCR and keeps one entry per CDR3 protein. The table shows 120,000 to 150,000 distinct CDR3 sequences, with roughly 4% occurring only once. Unfractionated whole blood yielded the extracted total RNA. Receptors originate from a female donor in good health.

This clonotype was found many times. The chain joins TRBV25-1 to TRBJ1-6, with 9 bases that match TRBD1. The V gene end was trimmed by 6 bases and the J gene end by 7 bases; junction bases not matched to a gene: 4. Germline V gives CDR1 MGHDK, CDR2 SYGVNS. The CDR3 has 14 residues. This chain's CDR3 is CASRRTGANSPLHF. In DNA, the CDR3 is TGTGCCAGCAGAAGGACAGGGGCAAATTCACCCCTCCACTTT.

This clonotype was seen a few times. This rearrangement joins TRBV7-2 to TRBJ2-7, with 8 bases identical to TRBD2. The junction had 9 bases not matched to a gene; V was cut back by 5 bases and J by 0 bases. CDR3 length equals 16 residues. The germline V gene encodes CDR1 SGHTA and CDR2 FQGNSA. DNA for the CDR3: TGTGCCAGCAGCCCCGGGAGGGGGGTGGGCTCCTACGAGCAGTACTTC. Protein sequence: CASSPGRGVGSYEQYF.

Notes on this clonotype: Since a much larger clone is just one base distant, this may be a read error. The conserved final phenylalanine or tryptophan is absent from the CDR3, which likely points to a read error. The rearrangement uses TRBV7-9 and TRBJ2-1; the D gene is possibly TRBD1 (5 bases). This CDR3 is 15 amino acids long. Germline lookup yields CDR1 SEHNR and CDR2 FQNEAQ (reference sequence). V lost 1 base to trimming and J lost 3 bases, with 10 bases between them. The CDR3 loop reads CASSLDMDIYNEQFL. CDR3 nucleotides: TGTGCCAGCAGCTTAGACATGGACATCTACAATGAGCAGTTCCTC.

This clonotype was counted many times. The chain has TRBV4-2 and TRBJ2-7, with TRBD2 matching over 10 bases. From germline, CDR1 is LGHNA and CDR2 YNFKEQ. The CDR3 length is 16 residues. The trim removed 5 bases at V and 3 bases at J, leaving 10 bases unmatched. CDR3 sequence reads: CASSSQTSGEFYEQYF. CDR3 DNA sequence: TGTGCCAGCAGCTCACAAACTAGCGGGGAGTTCTACGAGCAGTACTTC.

This rearrangement joins TRBV24-1 to TRBJ2-5; 12 bases are a match to TRBD2. CDR1 is KGHDR, CDR2 SFDVKD, per germline. Trimming cost V 5 bases and J 8 bases; bases outside gene matches: 2. This CDR3 comprises 13 residues. The CDR3 is CATSASGGATQYF. In DNA form, the CDR3 reads TGTGCCACCAGTGCTAGCGGGGGGGCAACCCAGTACTTC.

This clonotype was recorded many times. The rearrangement uses TRBV5-1 and TRBJ2-7, with D possibly being TRBD2 (5 bases). V was shortened by 1 base and J by 4 bases, with 9 bases between the two germline ends. The CDR3 loop spans 13 amino acids. Looked up from germline, CDR1 is SGHRS and CDR2 is YFSETQ. This CDR3 is CASSLPSPYEQYF. CDR3 bases: TGCGCCAGCAGCTTGCCTAGCCCGTACGAGCAGTACTTC.

This clonotype was seen at least ten times. V and J are TRBV10-2 and TRBJ1-1, with D possibly being TRBD1 (6 bases). Germline assignment: CDR1 WSHSY and CDR2 SAAADI. V lost 8 bases to trimming and J lost 5 bases, with 18 bases between them. CDR3 length equals 14 residues. The CDR3 region has the DNA TGCGCCAGCCTAGAGGGGGTTGGGCGGACTGAAGCTTTCTTT. Protein sequence: CASLEGVGRTEAFF.

This clonotype came up many times. As DNA, the CDR3 is TGTGCCAGCAGTTACTTTCAGCAGGGATACAATGAGCAGTTCTTC. This gives the protein CASSYFQQGYNEQFF. This chain links TRBV6-8 with TRBJ2-1, with a weak D call TRBD1 (5 bases). Trimming took 1 base from V and 4 from J, leaving 11 bases between them. Germline V gene data show CDR1 as MNHGY and CDR2 as SAAAGT. The CDR3 totals 15 residues.

This clonotype was counted ten times or more. This chain links TRBV12-3 or TRBV12-4 with TRBJ1-2; TRBD1 matches at 7 bases. The trim removed 2 bases at V and 8 bases at J, leaving 5 bases unmatched. This CDR3 contains 13 residues. The DNA for the CDR3 is TGTGCCAGCAGTTTACTCGACAGGGAAGGCTACACCTTC. Its translation: CASSLLDREGYTF.

This clonotype was counted many times. This sequence joins TRBV6-5 and TRBJ1-5; 7 nucleotides match TRBD1. V was clipped by 4 bases and J by 4 bases; unmatched bases: 1. CDR3 size: 13 residues. Looked up from germline, CDR1 is MNHEY and CDR2 is SVGAGI. Here the CDR3 reads CASSSDRNQPQHF. The CDR3 DNA reads TGTGCCAGCAGTTCGGACAGGAATCAGCCCCAGCATTTT.

This clonotype was seen ten or more times. This chain links TRBV7-9 with TRBJ2-5; possibly TRBD2 for D (7 bases). Germline V gives CDR1 SEHNR, CDR2 FQNEAQ (reference sequence). CDR3 length equals 15 residues. Trimming stripped 0 bases from V and 5 bases from J, with 13 bases between. For the CDR3, the DNA is TGTGCCAGCAGCTTAGCGGGGGGGCCAAGGGAGACCCAGTACTTC. Its protein is CASSLAGGPRETQYF.

The sample holds many counts of this clonotype. The chain is built from TRBV20-1 and TRBJ1-5, with D hard to call. Deletions cut 3 bases from V and 6 bases from J, with 3 bases between. There are 10 residues in the CDR3. CDR1 is DFQATT, CDR2 SNEGSKA, per germline (reference sequence). In DNA, the CDR3 is TGCAGTGCTAGTGGTCAGCCCCAGCATTTT. Residues: CSASGQPQHF.

This clonotype was seen repeatedly, ten times or more. This sequence joins TRBV5-1 and TRBJ1-1; the D is unclear. V gave up 1 base and J gave up 0 bases, with 7 bases separating them. Germline CDR1 reads SGHRS; CDR2 reads YFSETQ. CDR3 length: 14 residues. Written as DNA, the CDR3 is TGCGCCAGCAGCTTGCTGGGGATGAACACTGAAGCTTTCTTT. This gives the protein CASSLLGMNTEAFF.

The J gene is TRBJ1-2, the V gene TRBV7-2, with 8 bases lining up with TRBD1. This CDR3 region has 15 residues. J gave up 8 bases and V 1 base, and 9 bases lay outside the gene matches. Germline CDR1 SGHTA, CDR2 FQGNSA. CDR3 protein: CASSLGAGGGIGYTF. The CDR3 bases are TGTGCCAGCAGCTTAGGGGCAGGGGGCGGAATCGGCTACACCTTC.

Turning to this clonotype: Possible read error: a much larger clone is one base away. The chain employs TRBV20-1 and TRBJ1-1; D remains ambiguous. The V gene's germline CDR1 is DFQATT and CDR2 SNEGSKA (reference sequence). The CDR3 has 11 amino acids. Deletions cut 5 bases from V and 5 bases from J, with 9 bases between. CDR3 sequence reads: CSAWGRTEAFF. In DNA form, the CDR3 reads TGCAGTGCTTGGGGTCGGACTGAAGCTTTCTTT.

This clonotype was seen ten or more times. This sequence joins TRBV29-1 and TRBJ1-5; tentatively, D is TRBD1 (6 bases). Trimming pared 7 bases from V and 5 bases from J, leaving 12 bases between. Germline V gives CDR1 SQVTM, CDR2 ANQGSEA. The CDR3 extends over 12 amino acids. The CDR3 reads CSAKQGHQPQHF. DNA for the CDR3: TGCAGCGCAAAACAGGGACATCAGCCCCAGCATTTT.

Many counts were recorded for this clonotype. The rearrangement joins TRBV7-2 to TRBJ1-2; the D gene is possibly TRBD1 (5 bases). V was trimmed by 1 base and J by 6 bases, leaving 15 bases between them. The CDR3 is made up of 15 amino acids. Germline assignment: CDR1 SGHTA and CDR2 FQGNSA. The CDR3 DNA is TGTGCCAGCAGCTTAGAGAGGCCGGGGCGGGATGGCTACACCTTC. Amino acid sequence: CASSLERPGRDGYTF.

This clonotype was seen repeatedly, ten times or more. This chain uses TRBV4-2 with TRBJ2-2, with D perhaps matching TRBD1 (5 bases). The V gene lost 2 bases and the J gene lost 5 bases, with 12 bases spanning the gap. Germline CDR1 and CDR2: LGHNA and YNFKEQ. The CDR3 loop spans 15 amino acids. CDR3 sequence (DNA): TGTGCCAGCAGCCAATCAGGGCTCTTAACCGGGGAGCTGTTTTTT. The encoded protein is CASSQSGLLTGELFF.

In its sample, this clonotype was seen many times. The chain uses TRBV3-1 and TRBJ2-3; D is uncertain. CDR1 and CDR2 (germline): LGHDT, YNNKEL (reference sequence). The CDR3 totals 12 residues. Trimming removed 1 base at V and 3 bases at J, with 2 bases between. CDR3 nucleotides: TGTGCCAGCAGCCAAGTAACAGATACGCAGTATTTT. Translation: CASSQVTDTQYF.

This clonotype was observed at least ten times. The V call is TRBV3-1, the J call TRBJ2-5; D unresolved. Trimming took 5 bases from V and 5 from J, leaving 9 bases between them. The CDR3 runs 12 residues. Germline loops: CDR1 LGHDT, CDR2 YNNKEL (reference sequence). The CDR3 sequence: CASSSGPETQYF. CDR3 in DNA: TGTGCCAGCAGCTCAGGTCCGGAGACCCAGTACTTC.

The sample holds many counts of this clonotype. The chain couples TRBV18 to TRBJ2-5; a possible D gene is TRBD2 (6 bases). Germline V CDR1 and CDR2: KGHSH, LQKENI. The CDR3 length is 17 residues. The germline V and J ends were trimmed by 6 bases and 0 bases, with 20 bases remaining between them. CDR3 DNA: TGTGCCAGCTCCTCCGGGGGAAGCGCCAAGTACCAAGAGACCCAGTACTTC. Its translation is CASSSGGSAKYQETQYF.

The rearrangement links TRBV20-1 to TRBJ1-5; D gene ambiguous. The CDR3 covers 12 residues. V was trimmed by 7 bases and J by 3 bases, leaving 10 bases between them. The germline CDR1 and CDR2 sequences are DFQATT and SNEGSKA (reference sequence). CDR3 loop: CSVGENNQPQHF. CDR3 sequence (DNA): TGCAGTGTTGGTGAGAACAATCAGCCCCAGCATTTT.

This clonotype was found many times. This chain links TRBV7-2 with TRBJ1-6, with D tentatively TRBD1 (5 bases). V lost 5 bases, J lost 8 bases, and 13 bases lay in between. The germline gives CDR1 SGHTA, CDR2 FQGNSA. The CDR3 has 14 amino acids. This CDR3 reads CASSRTGADSPLHF. In nucleotides, the CDR3 is TGTGCCAGCAGCCGGACCGGGGCGGATTCACCCCTCCACTTT.

This clonotype was counted ten times or more. V is TRBV5-8 and J is TRBJ1-2, with D maybe TRBD1 (6 bases). The V gene lost 2 bases and the J gene lost 3 bases, with 17 bases spanning the gap. The CDR3 has 16 amino acids. The V gene's germline CDR1 is SGHTS and CDR2 YDEGEE. Here the CDR3 reads CASSFSRGAFDYGYTF. DNA of the CDR3: TGTGCCAGCAGCTTTTCACGGGGGGCATTCGACTATGGCTACACCTTC.

This clonotype was counted ten times or more. The rearrangement uses TRBV7-8 and TRBJ1-1; 8 nucleotides line up with TRBD1. Germline assignment: CDR1 SGHVS and CDR2 FQNEAQ. V shed 6 bases and J 5 bases; nucleotides not matched to a gene: 8. This CDR3 is built from 14 residues. The CDR3 bases are TGTGCCAGCAGTCGGGACAGGCGGGAGACTGAAGCTTTCTTT. Amino acid sequence: CASSRDRRETEAFF.

This clonotype was observed many times. The CDR3 sequence is CSVRSTSGSGTPKEDSGNTIYF. In DNA form, the CDR3 reads TGCAGCGTTCGAAGTACGTCGGGATCCGGGACTCCAAAAGAGGACTCTGGAAACACCATATATTTT. The V gene is TRBV29-1, the J gene TRBJ1-3, with D perhaps TRBD1 (5 bases). CDR1 is SQVTM and CDR2 is ANQGSEA in the germline V gene. The V and J ends lost 5 bases and 0 bases respectively, with 35 bases between them. The CDR3 loop spans 22 amino acids.

This clonotype was seen a few times. The chain combines TRBV27 with TRBJ1-2, with unresolved D. Looked up from germline, CDR1 is MNHEY and CDR2 is SMNVEV (reference sequence). This CDR3 is 15 amino acids long. Trimming stripped 6 bases from V and 0 bases from J, with 14 bases between. The CDR3 region is CASSTDAYSNYGYTF. The CDR3 DNA sequence: TGTGCCAGCAGCACGGACGCTTACTCTAACTATGGCTACACCTTC.

This clonotype was observed a few times. The chain has TRBV5-1 and TRBJ2-3; TRBD1 might be the D (5 bases). Germline CDR1 SGHRS, CDR2 YFSETQ. This CDR3 is 13 amino acids long. Trimming left V 2 bases short and J 5 bases short, with 9 bases between. This chain's CDR3 is CASSFGRGDTQYF. As DNA, the CDR3 is TGCGCCAGCAGCTTTGGTAGGGGAGATACGCAGTATTTT.

In this sample, this clonotype turned up a few times. This chain links TRBV4-3 with TRBJ2-5, with TRBD2 matching over 10 bases. The ends lost 1 base at V and 1 base at J; junction bases unmatched: 6. Germline-derived CDR1 and CDR2 are LGHNA and YSLEER. CDR3 length: 17 residues. The CDR3 region is CASSQGVVAGGQETQYF. In nucleotides, the CDR3 is TGCGCCAGCAGCCAAGGAGTTGTAGCGGGGGGCCAAGAGACCCAGTACTTC.

This clonotype was counted a few times. The chain joins TRBV12-3 or TRBV12-4 to TRBJ2-1; D gene ambiguous. CDR3 length equals 14 residues. With 7 bases removed from V and 5 bases from J, the gap between germline ends came to 15 bases. Written as DNA, the CDR3 is TGTGCCAGCACCCAATCGGTATTTAACAATGAGCAGTTCTTC. Protein: CASTQSVFNNEQFF.